The 8 T cell receptor beta chains below all came from one sample that was sequenced in a study of OX40 agonist ivuxolimab in advanced cancers. Library preparation was by the immunoSEQ multiplex PCR assay. Held by TCRdb, this immuneACCESS table contains in-frame sequences only and omits some clones. Under half of the omission traces to an unresolved V gene where checked; the cause of the rest is unknown. This sample holds 50,000 to 80,000 clones; almost 85% were observed only once. Clones ranked in the top ten supply approximately 9.8% of the sample. This material consisted of CD4+ or CD8+ T cells sorted from blood, taken in a trial of the OX40 agonist ivuxolimab. These TCRs come from an adult with an advanced solid tumor such as melanoma, head and neck, liver or kidney cancer.

The chain combines TRBV30 with TRBJ2-2; D is unclear. V lost 2 bases to trimming and J lost 6 bases, with 13 bases between them. The CDR3 consists of 14 residues. Germline values: CDR1 GTSNPN, CDR2 SVGIG (reference sequence). The CDR3 is CAWSLGNRAGELFF. For the CDR3, the DNA is TGTGCCTGGAGTCTGGGGAATAGGGCCGGGGAGCTGTTTTTT.

This rearrangement joins TRBV13 to TRBJ2-5, with TRBD1 matching 8 bases. There are 19 residues in the CDR3. The V and J ends lost 4 bases and 4 bases, in that order; junction bases with no gene match: 20. CDR1 and CDR2 (germline): PRHDT, FYEKMQ (reference sequence). The CDR3 protein is CASSSFSGTGGADRETQYF. The CDR3 nucleotides read TGTGCCAGCAGCTCGTTTTCCGGGACAGGAGGGGCGGATCGAGAGACCCAGTACTTC.

This clone appeared a single time. The rearrangement uses TRBV5-4 and TRBJ2-5, with 11 bases lining up with TRBD2. Trimming took 4 bases from V and 4 from J; bases not matched to a gene: 9. The CDR3 loop spans 16 amino acids. Germline CDR1 reads SGHNT; CDR2 reads YYREEE (reference sequence). The CDR3 DNA reads as TGTGCCAGCAGCCACAAGACTCTAGCGGGAGGAGAGACCCAGTACTTC. Its protein is CASSHKTLAGGETQYF.

This chain uses TRBV27 with TRBJ2-7; TRBD1 is a possible D gene (5 bases). Germline V gene data show CDR1 as MNHEY and CDR2 as SMNVEV (reference sequence). The CDR3 is 15 amino acids. V was pared by 2 bases and J by 0 bases, with 11 bases between. Written as DNA, the CDR3 is TGTGCCAGCAGTTTACTAGGGGTTCCCTCCTACGAGCAGTACTTC. Translated, it gives CASSLLGVPSYEQYF.

The rearrangement uses TRBV30 and TRBJ1-1; TRBD1 is a possible D gene (5 bases). The V end lost 2 bases, the J end lost 6 bases, and 10 bases lay between the germline ends. This CDR3 contains 12 residues. Germline V gene lookup returns CDR1 GTSNPN and CDR2 SVGIG (reference sequence). As DNA, the CDR3 is TGTGCCTGGAGTCCCCAGGGACCTGAAGCTTTCTTT. Amino acids: CAWSPQGPEAFF.

This clone was seen more than once but under ten times. The rearrangement joins TRBV10-3 to TRBJ2-7; the D gene is possibly TRBD2 (5 bases). Trimming took off 0 bases at V and 0 bases at J, with 9 bases between the two ends. Germline CDR1 and CDR2: ENHRY and SYGVKD. This CDR3 is 15 amino acids long. DNA for the CDR3: TGTGCCATCAGTGAGTCGGAGACTAACTCCTACGAGCAGTACTTC. Protein: CAISESETNSYEQYF.

This chain links TRBV7-8 with TRBJ2-4, with 8 bases that match TRBD1. J gave up 7 bases and V 0 bases, and 5 bases lay outside the gene matches. CDR1 SGHVS and CDR2 FQNEAQ come from the germline V gene. The CDR3 loop spans 15 amino acids. Here the CDR3 reads CASSLASAGGNIQYF. DNA of the CDR3: TGTGCCAGCAGCTTAGCATCTGCAGGGGGCAACATTCAGTACTTC.

This chain joins TRBV7-9 and TRBJ1-2, with D possibly TRBD1 on 5 matching bases. Germline CDR1 is SEHNR and CDR2 is FQNEAQ (reference sequence). Trimming left V 5 bases short and J 4 bases short, with 11 bases between. This CDR3 region has 13 residues. The CDR3 DNA is TGTGCCAGCAGCCCCTTAACAGGCTATGGCTACACCTTC. It is translated as CASSPLTGYGYTF.